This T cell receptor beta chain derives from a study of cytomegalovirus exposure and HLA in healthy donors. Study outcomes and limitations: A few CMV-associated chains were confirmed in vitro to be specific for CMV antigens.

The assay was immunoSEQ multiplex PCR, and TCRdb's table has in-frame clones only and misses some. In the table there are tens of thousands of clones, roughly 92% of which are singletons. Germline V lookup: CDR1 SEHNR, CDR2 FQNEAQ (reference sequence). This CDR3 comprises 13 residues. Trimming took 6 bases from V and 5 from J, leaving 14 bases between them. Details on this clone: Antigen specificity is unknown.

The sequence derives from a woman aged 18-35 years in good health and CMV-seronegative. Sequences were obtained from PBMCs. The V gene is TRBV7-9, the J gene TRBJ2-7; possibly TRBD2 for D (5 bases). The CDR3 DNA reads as TGTGCCAGCAGGGGCTCGGGGAGTCACGAGCAGTACTTC. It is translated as CASRGSGSHEQYF.